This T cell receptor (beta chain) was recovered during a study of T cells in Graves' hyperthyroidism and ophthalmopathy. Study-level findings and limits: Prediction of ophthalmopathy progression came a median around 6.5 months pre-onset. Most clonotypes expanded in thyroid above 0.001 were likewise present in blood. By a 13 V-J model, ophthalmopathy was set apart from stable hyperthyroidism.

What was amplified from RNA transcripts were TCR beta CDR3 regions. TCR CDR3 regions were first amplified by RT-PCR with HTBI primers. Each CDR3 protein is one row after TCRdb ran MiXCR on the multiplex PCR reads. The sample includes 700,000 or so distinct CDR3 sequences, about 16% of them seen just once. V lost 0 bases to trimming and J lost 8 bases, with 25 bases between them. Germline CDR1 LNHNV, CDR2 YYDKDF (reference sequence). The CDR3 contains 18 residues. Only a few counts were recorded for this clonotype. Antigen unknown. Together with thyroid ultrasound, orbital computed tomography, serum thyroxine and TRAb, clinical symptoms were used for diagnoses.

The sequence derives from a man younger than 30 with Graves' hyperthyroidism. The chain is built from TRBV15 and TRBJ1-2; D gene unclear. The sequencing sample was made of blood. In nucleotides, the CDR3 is TGTGCCACCAGCAGAGAAAGTATGGGCCCCGCCATCGGTGGCGGCTACACCTTC. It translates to CATSRESMGPAIGGGYTF.